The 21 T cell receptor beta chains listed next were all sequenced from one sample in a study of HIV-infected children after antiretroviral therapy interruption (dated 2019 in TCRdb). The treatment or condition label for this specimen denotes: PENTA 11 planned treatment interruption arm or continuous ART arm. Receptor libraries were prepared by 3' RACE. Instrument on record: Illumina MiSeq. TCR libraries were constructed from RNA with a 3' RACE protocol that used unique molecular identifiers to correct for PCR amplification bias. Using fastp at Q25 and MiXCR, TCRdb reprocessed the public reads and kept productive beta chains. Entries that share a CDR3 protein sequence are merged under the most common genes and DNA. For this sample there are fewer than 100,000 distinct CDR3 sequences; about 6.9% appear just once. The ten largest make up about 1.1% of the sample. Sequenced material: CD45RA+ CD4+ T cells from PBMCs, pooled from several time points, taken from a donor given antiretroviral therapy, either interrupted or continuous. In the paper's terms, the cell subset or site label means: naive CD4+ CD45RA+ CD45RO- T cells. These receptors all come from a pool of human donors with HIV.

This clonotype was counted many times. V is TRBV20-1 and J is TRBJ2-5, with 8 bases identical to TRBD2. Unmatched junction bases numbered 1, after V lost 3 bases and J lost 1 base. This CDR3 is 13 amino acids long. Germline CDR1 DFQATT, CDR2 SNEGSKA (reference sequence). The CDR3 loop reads CSASGTSQETQYF. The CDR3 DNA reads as TGCAGTGCTAGCGGGACTAGCCAAGAGACCCAGTACTTC.

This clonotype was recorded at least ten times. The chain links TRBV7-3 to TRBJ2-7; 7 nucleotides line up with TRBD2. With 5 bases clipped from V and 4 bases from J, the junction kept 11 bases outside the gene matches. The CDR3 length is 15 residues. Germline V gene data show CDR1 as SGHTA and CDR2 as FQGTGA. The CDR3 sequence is CASSPSAGSSYEQYF. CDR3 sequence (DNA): TGTGCCAGCAGCCCATCAGCGGGATCATCGTACGAGCAGTACTTC.

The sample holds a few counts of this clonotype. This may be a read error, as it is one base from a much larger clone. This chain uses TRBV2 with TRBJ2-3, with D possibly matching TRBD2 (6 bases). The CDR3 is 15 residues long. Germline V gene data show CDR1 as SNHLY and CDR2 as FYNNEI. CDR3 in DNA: TGTGCCAGCAGTGATGGACTGGGGGGTGCAGAAACGCTGTATTTT. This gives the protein CASSDGLGGAETLYF.

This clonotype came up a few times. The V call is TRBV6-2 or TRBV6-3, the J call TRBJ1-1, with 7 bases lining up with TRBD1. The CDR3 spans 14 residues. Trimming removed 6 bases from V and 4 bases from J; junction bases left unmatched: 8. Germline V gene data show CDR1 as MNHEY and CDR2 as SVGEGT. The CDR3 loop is CASSLDRVVTEAFF. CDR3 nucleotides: TGTGCCAGCAGCCTTGACAGGGTGGTCACTGAAGCTTTCTTT.

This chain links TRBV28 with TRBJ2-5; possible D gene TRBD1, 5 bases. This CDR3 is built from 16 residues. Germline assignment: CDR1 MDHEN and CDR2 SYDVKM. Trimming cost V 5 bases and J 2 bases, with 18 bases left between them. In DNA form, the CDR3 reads TGTGCCAGCAGTGGGGTTCGGACATCGATGCAAGAGACCCAGTACTTC. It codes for CASSGVRTSMQETQYF.

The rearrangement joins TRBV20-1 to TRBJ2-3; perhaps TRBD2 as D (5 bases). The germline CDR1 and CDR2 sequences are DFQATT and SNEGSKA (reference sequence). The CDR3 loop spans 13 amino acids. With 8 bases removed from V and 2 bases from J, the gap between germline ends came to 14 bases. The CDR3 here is CSYLAFPTDTQYF. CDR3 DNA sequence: TGCAGTTACCTAGCTTTCCCCACAGATACGCAGTATTTT.

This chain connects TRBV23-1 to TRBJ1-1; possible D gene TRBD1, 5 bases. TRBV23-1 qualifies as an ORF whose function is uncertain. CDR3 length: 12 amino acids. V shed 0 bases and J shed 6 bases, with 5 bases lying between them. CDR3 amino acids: CASSQSGAEAFF. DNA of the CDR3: TGCGCCAGCAGTCAATCAGGGGCTGAAGCTTTCTTT.

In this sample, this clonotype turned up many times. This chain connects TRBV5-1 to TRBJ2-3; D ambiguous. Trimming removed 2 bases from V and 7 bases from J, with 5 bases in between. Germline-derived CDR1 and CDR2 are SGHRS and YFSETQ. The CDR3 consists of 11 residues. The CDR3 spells CASSFSNTQYF. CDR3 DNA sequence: TGCGCCAGCAGCTTCAGTAATACGCAGTATTTT. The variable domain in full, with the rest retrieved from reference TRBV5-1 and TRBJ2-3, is KAGVTQTPRYLIKTRGQQVTLSCSPISGHRSVSWYQQTPGQGLQFLFEYFSETQRNKGNFPGRFSGRQFSNSRSEMNVSTLELGDSALYLCASSFSNTQYFGPGTRLTVL.

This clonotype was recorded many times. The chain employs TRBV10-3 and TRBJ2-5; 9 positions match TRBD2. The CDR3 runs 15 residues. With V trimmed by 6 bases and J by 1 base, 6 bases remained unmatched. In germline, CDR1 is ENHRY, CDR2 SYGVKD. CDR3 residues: CAISETSGGQETQYF. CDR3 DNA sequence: TGTGCCATCAGCGAGACTAGCGGAGGCCAAGAGACCCAGTACTTC.

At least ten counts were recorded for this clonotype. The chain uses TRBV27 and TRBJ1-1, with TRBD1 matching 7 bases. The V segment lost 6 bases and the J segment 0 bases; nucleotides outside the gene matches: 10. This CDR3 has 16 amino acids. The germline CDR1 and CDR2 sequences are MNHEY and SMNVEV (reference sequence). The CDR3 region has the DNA TGTGCCAGCAGCGGACAGGCCCCTCTGCTGAACACTGAAGCTTTCTTT. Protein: CASSGQAPLLNTEAFF.

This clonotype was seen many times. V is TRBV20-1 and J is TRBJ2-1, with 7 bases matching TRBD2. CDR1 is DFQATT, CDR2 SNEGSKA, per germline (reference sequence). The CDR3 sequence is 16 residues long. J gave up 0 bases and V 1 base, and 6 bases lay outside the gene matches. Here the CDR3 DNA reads TGCAGTGCTAGAGTTTTTCAGCGGGGCTCCTACAATGAGCAGTTCTTC. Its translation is CSARVFQRGSYNEQFF.

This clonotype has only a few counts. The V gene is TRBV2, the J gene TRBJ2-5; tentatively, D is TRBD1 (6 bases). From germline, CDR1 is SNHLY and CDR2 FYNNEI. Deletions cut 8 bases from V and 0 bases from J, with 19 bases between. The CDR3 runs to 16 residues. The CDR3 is CASAEGVSGDQETQYF. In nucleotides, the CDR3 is TGTGCCAGCGCAGAAGGAGTCTCAGGGGACCAAGAGACCCAGTACTTC.

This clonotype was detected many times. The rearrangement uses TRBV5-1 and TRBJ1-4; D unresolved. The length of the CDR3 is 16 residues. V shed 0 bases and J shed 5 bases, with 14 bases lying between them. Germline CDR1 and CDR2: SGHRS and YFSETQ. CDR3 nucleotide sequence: TGCGCCAGCAGCTTGGCCGGTGGGGTGGTAAATGAAAAACTGTTTTTT. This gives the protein CASSLAGGVVNEKLFF.

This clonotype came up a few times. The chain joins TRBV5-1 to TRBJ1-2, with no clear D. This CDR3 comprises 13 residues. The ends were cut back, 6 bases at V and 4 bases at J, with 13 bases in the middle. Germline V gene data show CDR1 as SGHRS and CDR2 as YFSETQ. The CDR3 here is CASTVGESYGYTF. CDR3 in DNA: TGCGCCAGCACTGTGGGAGAAAGCTATGGCTACACCTTC.

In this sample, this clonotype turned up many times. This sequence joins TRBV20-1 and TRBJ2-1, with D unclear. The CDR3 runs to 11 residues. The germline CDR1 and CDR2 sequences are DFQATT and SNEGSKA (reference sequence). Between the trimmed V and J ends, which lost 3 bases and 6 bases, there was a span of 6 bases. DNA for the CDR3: TGCAGTGCTAGCCAAATCAATGAGCAGTTCTTC. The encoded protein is CSASQINEQFF.

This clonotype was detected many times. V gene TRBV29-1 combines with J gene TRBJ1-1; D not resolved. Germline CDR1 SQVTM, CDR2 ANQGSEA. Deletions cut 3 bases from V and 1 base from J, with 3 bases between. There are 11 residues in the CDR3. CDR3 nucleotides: TGCAGCGTTGAGGGGAACACTGAAGCTTTCTTT. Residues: CSVEGNTEAFF.

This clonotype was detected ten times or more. CDR3 in amino acids: CAWMGTSGFSSYNEQFF. CDR3 DNA sequence: TGTGCCTGGATGGGGACTAGCGGTTTCTCCTCCTACAATGAGCAGTTCTTC. The chain combines TRBV30 with TRBJ2-1; 11 bases align to TRBD2. The germline V gene has CDR1 GTSNPN and CDR2 SVGIG (reference sequence). This CDR3 has 17 residues. V shed 4 bases, J shed 0 bases, and the junction held 8 bases outside the gene matches.

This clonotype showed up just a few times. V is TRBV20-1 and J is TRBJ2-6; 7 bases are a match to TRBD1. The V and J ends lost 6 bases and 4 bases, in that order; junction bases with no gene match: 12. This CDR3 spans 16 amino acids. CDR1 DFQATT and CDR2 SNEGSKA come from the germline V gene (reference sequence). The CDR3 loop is CSAQDRVVGGANVLTF. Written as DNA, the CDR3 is TGCAGTGCCCAAGACAGGGTGGTGGGAGGGGCCAACGTCCTGACTTTC.

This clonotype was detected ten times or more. The CDR3 nucleotides read TGTGCCAGCAGTGAATTGGCCAGGGGAATCTATGGCTACACCTTC. The encoded protein is CASSELARGIYGYTF. The rearrangement joins TRBV6-1 to TRBJ1-2; D might be TRBD1 (6 bases). This CDR3 contains 15 residues. The germline V gene has CDR1 MNHNS and CDR2 SASEGT. The V and J ends lost 2 bases and 4 bases respectively, with 14 bases between them.

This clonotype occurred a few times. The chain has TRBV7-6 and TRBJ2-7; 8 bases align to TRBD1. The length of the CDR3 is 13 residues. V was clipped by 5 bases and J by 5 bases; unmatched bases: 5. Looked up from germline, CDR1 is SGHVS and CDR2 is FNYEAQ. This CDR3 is CASSTGTGHEQYF. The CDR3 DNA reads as TGTGCCAGCAGCACCGGGACAGGCCACGAGCAGTACTTC.

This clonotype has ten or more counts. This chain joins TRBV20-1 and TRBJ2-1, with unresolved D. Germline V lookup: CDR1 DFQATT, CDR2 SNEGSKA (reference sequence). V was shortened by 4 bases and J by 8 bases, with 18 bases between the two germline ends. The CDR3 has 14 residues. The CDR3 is CSATTPSLVHEQFF. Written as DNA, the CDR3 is TGCAGTGCTACAACGCCAAGCTTAGTCCATGAGCAGTTCTTC.